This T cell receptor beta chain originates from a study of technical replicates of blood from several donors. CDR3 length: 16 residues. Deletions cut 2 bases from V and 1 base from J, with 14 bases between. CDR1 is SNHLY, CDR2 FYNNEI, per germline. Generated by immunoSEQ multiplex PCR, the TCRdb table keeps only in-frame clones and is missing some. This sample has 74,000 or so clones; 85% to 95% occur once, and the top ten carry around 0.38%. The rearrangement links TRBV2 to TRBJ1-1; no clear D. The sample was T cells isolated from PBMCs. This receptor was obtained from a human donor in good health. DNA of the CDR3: TGTGCCAGCAGTGAATGGGAGAGGGTACAGAACACTGAAGCTTTCTTT. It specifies CASSEWERVQNTEAFF. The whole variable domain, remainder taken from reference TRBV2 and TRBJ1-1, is EPEVTQTPSHQVTQMGQEVILRCVPISNHLYFYWYRQILGQKVEFLVSFYNNEISEKSEIFDDQFSVERPDGSNFTLKIRSTKLEDSAMYFCASSEWERVQNTEAFFGQGTRLTVV.